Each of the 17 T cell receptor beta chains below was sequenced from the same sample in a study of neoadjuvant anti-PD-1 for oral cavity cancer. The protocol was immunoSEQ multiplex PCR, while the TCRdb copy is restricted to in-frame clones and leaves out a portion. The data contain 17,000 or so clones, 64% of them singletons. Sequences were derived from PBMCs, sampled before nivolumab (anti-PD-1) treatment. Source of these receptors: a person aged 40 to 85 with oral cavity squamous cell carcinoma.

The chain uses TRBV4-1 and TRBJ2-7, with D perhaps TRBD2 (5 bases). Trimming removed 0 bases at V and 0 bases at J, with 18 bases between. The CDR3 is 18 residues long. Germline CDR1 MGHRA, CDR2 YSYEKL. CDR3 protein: CASSQEVPREANSYEQYF. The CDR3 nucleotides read TGCGCCAGCAGCCAAGAGGTTCCGAGGGAAGCCAACTCCTACGAGCAGTACTTC.

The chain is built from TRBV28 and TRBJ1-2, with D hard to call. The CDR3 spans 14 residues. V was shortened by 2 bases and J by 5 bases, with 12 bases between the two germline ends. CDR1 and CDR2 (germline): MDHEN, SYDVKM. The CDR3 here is CASSLELAAYGYTF. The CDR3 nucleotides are TGTGCCAGCAGTTTAGAGTTAGCGGCTTATGGCTACACCTTC.

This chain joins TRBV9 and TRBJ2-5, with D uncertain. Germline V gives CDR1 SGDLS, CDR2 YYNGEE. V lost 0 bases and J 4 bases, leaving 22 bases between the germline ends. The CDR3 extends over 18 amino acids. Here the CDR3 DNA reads TGTGCCAGCAGCGTAGGGGTCGGCGCTGCCGAGACTGGAGAGACCCAGTACTTC. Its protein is CASSVGVGAAETGETQYF.

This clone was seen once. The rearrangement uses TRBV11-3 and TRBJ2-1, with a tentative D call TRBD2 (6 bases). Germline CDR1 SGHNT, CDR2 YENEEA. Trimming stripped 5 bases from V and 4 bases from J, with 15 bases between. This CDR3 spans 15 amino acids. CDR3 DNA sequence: TGTGCCAGCAGCCTGGGACTTCCCGAATACAATGAGCAGTTCTTC. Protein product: CASSLGLPEYNEQFF.

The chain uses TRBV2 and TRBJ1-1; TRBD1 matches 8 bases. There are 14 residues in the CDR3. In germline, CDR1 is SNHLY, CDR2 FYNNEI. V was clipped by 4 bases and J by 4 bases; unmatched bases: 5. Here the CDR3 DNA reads TGTGCCAGCAGTGGGCAGGGGGCTTCCACTGAAGCTTTCTTT. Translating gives CASSGQGASTEAFF.

CDR3 nucleotide sequence: TGTGCCAGCAGCTTACGGGCGGGAGTGGGCACCGGGGAGCTGTTTTTT. Amino acid sequence: CASSLRAGVGTGELFF. The chain combines TRBV7-9 with TRBJ2-2; TRBD2 matches at 7 bases. V was pared by 2 bases and J by 4 bases, with 7 bases of the junction left unmatched. Germline CDR1 and CDR2: SEHNR and FQNEAQ (reference sequence). CDR3 length equals 16 residues. Combining the CDR3 with reference TRBV7-9 and TRBJ2-2 gives the whole variable domain DTGVSQNPRHKITKRGQNVTFRCDPISEHNRLYWYRQTLGQGPEFLTYFQNEAQLEKSRLLSDRFSAERPKGSFSTLEIQRTEQGDSAMYLCASSLRAGVGTGELFFGEGSRLTVL.

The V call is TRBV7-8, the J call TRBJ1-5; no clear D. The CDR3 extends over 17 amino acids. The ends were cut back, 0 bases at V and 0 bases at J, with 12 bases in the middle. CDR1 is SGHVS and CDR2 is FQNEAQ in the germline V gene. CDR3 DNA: TGTGCCAGCAGCTTAGCCGAAACTAGGAGTAGCAATCAGCCCCAGCATTTT. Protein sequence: CASSLAETRSSNQPQHF.

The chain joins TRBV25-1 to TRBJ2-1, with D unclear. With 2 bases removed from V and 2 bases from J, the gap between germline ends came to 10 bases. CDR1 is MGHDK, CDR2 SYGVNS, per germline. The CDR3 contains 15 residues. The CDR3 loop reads CASSEQIGTYNEQFF. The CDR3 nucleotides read TGTGCCAGCAGTGAACAAATAGGGACCTACAATGAGCAGTTCTTC. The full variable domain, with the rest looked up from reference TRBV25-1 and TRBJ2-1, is EADIYQTPRYLVIGTGKKITLECSQTMGHDKMYWYQQDPGMELHLIHYSYGVNSTEKGDLSSESTVSRIRTEHFPLTLESARPSHTSQYLCASSEQIGTYNEQFFGPGTRLTVL.

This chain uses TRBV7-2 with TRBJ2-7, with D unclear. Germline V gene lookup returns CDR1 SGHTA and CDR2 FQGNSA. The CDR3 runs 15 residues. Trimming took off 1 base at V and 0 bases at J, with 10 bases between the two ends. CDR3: CASSLGYIYSYEQYF. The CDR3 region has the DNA TGTGCCAGCAGCTTAGGCTACATTTACTCCTACGAGCAGTACTTC.

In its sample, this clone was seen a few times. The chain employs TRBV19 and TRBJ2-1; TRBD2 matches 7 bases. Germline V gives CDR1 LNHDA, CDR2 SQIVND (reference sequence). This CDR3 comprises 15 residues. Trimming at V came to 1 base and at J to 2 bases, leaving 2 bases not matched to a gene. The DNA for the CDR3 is TGTGCCAGTAGTATAGCGGGAGGACCCTACAATGAGCAGTTCTTC. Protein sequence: CASSIAGGPYNEQFF.

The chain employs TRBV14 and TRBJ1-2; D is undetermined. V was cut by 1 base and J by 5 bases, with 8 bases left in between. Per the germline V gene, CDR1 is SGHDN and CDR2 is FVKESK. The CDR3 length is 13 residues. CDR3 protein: CASSQGSAYGYTF. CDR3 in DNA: TGTGCCAGCAGCCAAGGGTCAGCTTATGGCTACACCTTC.

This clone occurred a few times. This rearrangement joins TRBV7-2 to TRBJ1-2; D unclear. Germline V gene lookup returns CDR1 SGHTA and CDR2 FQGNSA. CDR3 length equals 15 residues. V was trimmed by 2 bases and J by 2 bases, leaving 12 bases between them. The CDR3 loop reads CASSLYGQLNYGYTF. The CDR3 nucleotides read TGTGCCAGCAGCTTATACGGGCAGCTCAACTATGGCTACACCTTC. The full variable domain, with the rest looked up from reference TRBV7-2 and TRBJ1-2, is GAGVSQSPSNKVTEKGKDVELRCDPISGHTALYWYRQSLGQGLEFLIYFQGNSAPDKSGLPSDRFSAERTGGSVSTLTIQRTQQEDSAVYLCASSLYGQLNYGYTFGSGTRLTVV.

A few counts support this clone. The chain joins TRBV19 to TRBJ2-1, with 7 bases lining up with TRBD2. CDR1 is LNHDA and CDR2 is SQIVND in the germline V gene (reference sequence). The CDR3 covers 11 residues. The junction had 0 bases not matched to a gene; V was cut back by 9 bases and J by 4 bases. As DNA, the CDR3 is TGTGCCAGCGGGGGGTACAATGAGCAGTTCTTC. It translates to CASGGYNEQFF.

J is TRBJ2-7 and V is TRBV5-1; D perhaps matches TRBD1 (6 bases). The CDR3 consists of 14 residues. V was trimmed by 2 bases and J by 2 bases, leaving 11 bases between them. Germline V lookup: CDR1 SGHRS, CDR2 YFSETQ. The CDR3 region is CASSFRTVPYEQYF. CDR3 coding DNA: TGCGCCAGCAGCTTTAGGACAGTTCCCTACGAGCAGTACTTC.

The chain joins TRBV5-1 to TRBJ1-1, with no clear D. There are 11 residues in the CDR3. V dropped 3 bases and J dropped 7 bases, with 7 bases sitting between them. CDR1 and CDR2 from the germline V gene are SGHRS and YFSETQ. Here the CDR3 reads CASSSAIEAFF. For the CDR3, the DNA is TGCGCCAGCAGCTCGGCCATTGAAGCTTTCTTT. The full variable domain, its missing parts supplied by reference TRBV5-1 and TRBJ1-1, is KAGVTQTPRYLIKTRGQQVTLSCSPISGHRSVSWYQQTPGQGLQFLFEYFSETQRNKGNFPGRFSGRQFSNSRSEMNVSTLELGDSALYLCASSSAIEAFFGQGTRLTVV.

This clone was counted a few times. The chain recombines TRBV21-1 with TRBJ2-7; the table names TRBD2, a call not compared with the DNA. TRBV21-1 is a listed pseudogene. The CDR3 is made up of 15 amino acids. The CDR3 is CASSRGCPYSYEQYF. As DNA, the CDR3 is TGTGCCAGCAGTCGCGGGTGCCCTTACTCCTACGAGCAGTACTTC.

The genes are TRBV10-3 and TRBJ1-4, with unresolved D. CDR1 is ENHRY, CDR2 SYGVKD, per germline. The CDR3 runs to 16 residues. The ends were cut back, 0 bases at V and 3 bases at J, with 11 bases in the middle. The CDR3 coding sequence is TGTGCCATCAGTGAGTCGAAGGGAGTACCTAATGAAAAACTGTTTTTT. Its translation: CAISESKGVPNEKLFF.